A single sample gave rise to the 28 T cell receptor beta chains below, sequenced in a study of identifying expanded T cells in peripheral blood. The table came from immunoSEQ multiplex PCR; TCRdb's copy has only in-frame clones and leaves some out. This table has approximately 94,000 clones, over 70% appearing once. Source material: blood. These receptors were collected from a person aged 18 to 70 in good health.

The J gene is TRBJ2-5, the V gene TRBV27, with 8 bases aligning to TRBD1. CDR1 MNHEY and CDR2 SMNVEV come from the germline V gene (reference sequence). The CDR3 loop spans 15 amino acids. V shed 6 bases, J shed 0 bases, and the junction held 6 bases outside the gene matches. Written as DNA, the CDR3 is TGTGCCAGCAGGGAGACAGGGGTAAACCAAGAGACCCAGTACTTC. Encoded protein: CASRETGVNQETQYF.

V gene TRBV7-6 combines with J gene TRBJ2-3; 11 nucleotides match TRBD2. The J segment lost 2 bases and the V segment lost 2 bases, leaving 9 bases of the junction unmatched. The CDR3 covers 18 residues. Germline values: CDR1 SGHVS, CDR2 FNYEAQ. The CDR3 sequence is CASSLRGGTSGNTDTQYF. Written as DNA, the CDR3 is TGTGCCAGCAGCTTACGTGGTGGGACTAGCGGAAACACAGATACGCAGTATTTT.

This chain connects TRBV11-1 to TRBJ1-1; TRBD1 is a possible D gene (5 bases). The germline gives CDR1 SGHAT, CDR2 FQDESV (reference sequence). The CDR3 has 13 amino acids. The germline V and J ends were trimmed by 2 bases and 5 bases, with 9 bases remaining between them. CDR3 DNA sequence: TGTGCCAGCAGCTTAATGGGGGATACTGAAGCTTTCTTT. Translated: CASSLMGDTEAFF.

V and J are TRBV6-1 and TRBJ2-5; tentatively, D is TRBD1 or TRBD2 (5 bases each). The CDR3 extends over 15 amino acids. The germline gives CDR1 MNHNS, CDR2 SASEGT. V shed 1 base and J shed 6 bases, with 15 bases lying between them. The CDR3 reads CASSEGRGDRKTQYF. The CDR3 nucleotides are TGTGCCAGCAGTGAAGGCCGAGGGGATAGAAAGACCCAGTACTTC.

The chain carries TRBV25-1 and TRBJ2-1; a weak D match, TRBD1 (6 bases). V shed 8 bases and J shed 0 bases, with 20 bases lying between them. Per germline, CDR1 MGHDK and CDR2 SYGVNS. This CDR3 spans 17 amino acids. The DNA of the CDR3 is TGTGCCAGCTCCGGACAGCCCCTCAGGGCCTCCTACAATGAGCAGTTCTTC. Its protein is CASSGQPLRASYNEQFF.

The J gene is TRBJ2-5, the V gene TRBV4-2, with 9 positions matching TRBD1. The DNA end is a closer match to TRBJ2-7, so the J assignment may be wrong. CDR1 LGHNA and CDR2 YNFKEQ come from the germline V gene. The CDR3 is made up of 14 amino acids. The CDR3 sequence: CASSHQDRGDEQYF. As DNA, the CDR3 is TGTGCCAGCAGCCACCAGGACAGGGGCGACGAGCAGTACTTC.

The chain uses TRBV19 and TRBJ2-2; D uncertain. Trimming removed 8 bases from V and 3 bases from J, with 13 bases in between. Germline CDR1 reads LNHDA; CDR2 reads SQIVND (reference sequence). There are 14 residues in the CDR3. DNA of the CDR3: TGTGCCAGTCAAGACCTACCGGACACCGGGGAGCTGTTTTTT. This sequence encodes CASQDLPDTGELFF.

The rearrangement uses TRBV5-1 and TRBJ2-7; perhaps D is TRBD1 or TRBD2 (5 bases each). V lost 4 bases and J 5 bases, leaving 19 bases between the germline ends. The CDR3 loop spans 15 amino acids. CDR1 SGHRS and CDR2 YFSETQ come from the germline V gene. The DNA for the CDR3 is TGCGCCAGCAGCGAGCAGGGCCAGGGACGCAACGAGCAGTACTTC. It encodes CASSEQGQGRNEQYF.

The V call is TRBV7-9, the J call TRBJ2-3, with D perhaps TRBD2 (6 bases). CDR1 is SEHNR and CDR2 is FQNEAQ in the germline V gene (reference sequence). The CDR3 spans 15 residues. V lost 0 bases and J 3 bases, leaving 10 bases between the germline ends. The CDR3 protein is CASSLALAGTDTQYF. As DNA, the CDR3 is TGTGCCAGCAGCTTAGCACTAGCAGGTACAGATACGCAGTATTTT. Full variable domain (missing parts from reference TRBV7-9 and TRBJ2-3): DTGVSQNPRHKITKRGQNVTFRCDPISEHNRLYWYRQTLGQGPEFLTYFQNEAQLEKSRLLSDRFSAERPKGSFSTLEIQRTEQGDSAMYLCASSLALAGTDTQYFGPGTRLTVL.

The rearrangement joins TRBV30 to TRBJ1-1; D not certain. Germline CDR1 and CDR2: GTSNPN and SVGIG (reference sequence). V was pared by 2 bases and J by 2 bases, with 3 bases between. The CDR3 has 11 amino acids. The CDR3 spells CAWSINTEAFF. Here the CDR3 DNA reads TGTGCCTGGAGTATTAACACTGAAGCTTTCTTT.

The chain combines TRBV5-1 with TRBJ2-5, with no clear D. The closer fit of TRBJ2-7 to the DNA end suggests the J call may be wrong. CDR1 SGHRS and CDR2 YFSETQ come from the germline V gene. The CDR3 has 16 residues. The DNA for the CDR3 is TGCGCCAGCAGCTTGGAGGGCCGGGTAGACACCTACGAGCAGTACTTC. Its protein is CASSLEGRVDTYEQYF.

The chain joins TRBV13 to TRBJ2-5; 8 nucleotides line up with TRBD1. J was trimmed by 5 bases and V by 5 bases; bases with no gene match: 4. This CDR3 comprises 13 residues. The germline gives CDR1 PRHDT, CDR2 FYEKMQ (reference sequence). The CDR3 here is CASSISGGETQYF. Here the CDR3 DNA reads TGTGCCAGCAGCATCTCAGGGGGCGAGACCCAGTACTTC. Variable domain in full (rest from reference TRBV13 and TRBJ2-5): AAGVIQSPRHLIKEKRETATLKCYPIPRHDTVYWYQQGPGQDPQFLISFYEKMQSDKGSIPDRFSAQQFSDYHSELNMSSLELGDSALYFCASSISGGETQYFGPGTRLLVL.

This clone was observed a single time. The chain uses TRBV7-2 and TRBJ1-5, with D hard to call. This CDR3 is built from 13 residues. The germline gives CDR1 SGHTA, CDR2 FQGNSA. The V and J ends lost 3 bases and 7 bases respectively, with 10 bases between them. The CDR3 protein is CASSFDGTQPQHF. CDR3 coding DNA: TGTGCCAGCAGCTTCGACGGTACCCAGCCCCAGCATTTT. Full variable domain (outside the CDR3, taken from reference TRBV7-2 and TRBJ1-5): GAGVSQSPSNKVTEKGKDVELRCDPISGHTALYWYRQSLGQGLEFLIYFQGNSAPDKSGLPSDRFSAERTGGSVSTLTIQRTQQEDSAVYLCASSFDGTQPQHFGDGTRLSIL.

J is TRBJ1-3 and V is TRBV14; the match to TRBD1 covers 8 bases. Trimming cost V 1 base and J 3 bases; bases outside gene matches: 14. CDR1 is SGHDN, CDR2 FVKESK, per germline. This CDR3 region has 19 residues. CDR3 DNA: TGTGCCAGCAGCCAAGTTTGGCAGGGGGCTCGAGCCGTTGGAAACACCATATATTTT. Translation gives CASSQVWQGARAVGNTIYF.

This chain joins TRBV7-3 and TRBJ1-1, with D perhaps matching TRBD1 (6 bases). V lost 5 bases to trimming and J lost 7 bases, with 17 bases between them. Per germline, CDR1 SGHTA and CDR2 FQGTGA. The CDR3 has 14 residues. This CDR3 reads CASSPTPGHREAFF. The CDR3 DNA follows: TGTGCCAGCAGCCCTACGCCGGGACACCGTGAAGCTTTCTTT.

The V and J genes are TRBV14 and TRBJ1-2; D call uncertain. CDR3 length: 13 residues. Trimming cost V 5 bases and J 8 bases, with 15 bases left between them. Per germline, CDR1 SGHDN and CDR2 FVKESK. Here the CDR3 DNA reads TGTGCCAGCAGCTCCCGGGGAGGGTCCGGCTACACCTTC. It is translated as CASSSRGGSGYTF.

This clone was found once. V and J are TRBV6-1 and TRBJ2-2; 7 bases match TRBD1. The germline V gene encodes CDR1 MNHNS and CDR2 SASEGT. Trimming cost V 7 bases and J 3 bases; bases outside gene matches: 5. The CDR3 consists of 14 residues. The CDR3 here is CASNFDRDTGELFF. DNA of the CDR3: TGTGCCAGCAACTTCGACAGGGACACCGGGGAGCTGTTTTTT.

This clone was observed once. The gene calls are TRBV7-8 and TRBJ2-7; a possible D gene is TRBD1 (6 bases). Germline V gene lookup returns CDR1 SGHVS and CDR2 FQNEAQ. Trimming stripped 6 bases from V and 7 bases from J, with 16 bases between. CDR3 length: 13 residues. CDR3 protein: CASSNSGVGEQYF. DNA for the CDR3: TGTGCCAGCAGTAATTCAGGGGTTGGTGAGCAGTACTTC.

The chain combines TRBV5-5 with TRBJ1-1; D may be TRBD1 (6 bases). From germline, CDR1 is SGHKS and CDR2 YYEKEE (reference sequence). This CDR3 spans 12 amino acids. V was shortened by 4 bases and J by 5 bases, with 9 bases between the two germline ends. For the CDR3, the DNA is TGTGCCAGCAGCATACAGGGAACTGAAGCTTTCTTT. This gives the protein CASSIQGTEAFF. The full variable domain, completed using reference TRBV5-5 and TRBJ1-1, is DAGVTQSPTHLIKTRGQQVTLRCSPISGHKSVSWYQQVLGQGPQFIFQYYEKEERGRGNFPDRFSARQFPNYSSELNVNALLLGDSALYLCASSIQGTEAFFGQGTRLTVV.

V and J are TRBV5-1 and TRBJ2-7; D remains unclear. The CDR3 length is 12 residues. With 5 bases removed from V and 9 bases from J, the gap between germline ends came to 15 bases. From germline, CDR1 is SGHRS and CDR2 YFSETQ. CDR3 nucleotide sequence: TGCGCCAGCAGGGACGGTCGATTTCCGCAGTACTTC. It translates to CASRDGRFPQYF.

The V and J genes are TRBV10-3 and TRBJ1-3; 7 bases are a match to TRBD1. Germline values: CDR1 ENHRY, CDR2 SYGVKD. Losses at the gene ends were 3 bases for V and 0 bases for J; bases not matched to a gene: 14. CDR3 length: 19 amino acids. CDR3 coding DNA: TGTGCCATCAGTGACACAGGGGCCCCTTCCCTGGACTCTGGAAACACCATATATTTT. It yields the protein CAISDTGAPSLDSGNTIYF.

The CDR3 nucleotides are TGTGCCAGCAGCTCCAAGGACAGCCTCAATGAGCAGTTCTTC. This sequence encodes CASSSKDSLNEQFF. V usage is TRBV5-4 and J usage is TRBJ2-1; a possible D gene is TRBD1 (6 bases). There are 14 residues in the CDR3. V lost 3 bases, J lost 6 bases, and 13 bases lay in between. Germline values: CDR1 SGHNT, CDR2 YYREEE (reference sequence).

The chain couples TRBV7-2 to TRBJ1-2, with 7 positions matching TRBD1. Germline V gene data show CDR1 as SGHTA and CDR2 as FQGNSA. Trimming cost V 7 bases and J 4 bases; bases outside gene matches: 15. The CDR3 contains 16 residues. As DNA, the CDR3 is TGTGCCAGCACCCCCAGTGGGGCAGGGGGACCCTATGGCTACACCTTC. This encodes CASTPSGAGGPYGYTF.

V is TRBV27 and J is TRBJ2-1, with a weak D call TRBD1 (6 bases). The CDR3 loop spans 11 amino acids. V was pared by 6 bases and J by 10 bases, with 10 bases between. The germline CDR1 and CDR2 sequences are MNHEY and SMNVEV (reference sequence). In DNA, the CDR3 is TGTGCCAGCAGAACTGGACAGGAGCAGTTCTTC. Protein sequence: CASRTGQEQFF.

The chain carries TRBV7-9 and TRBJ2-2; 8 bases are a match to TRBD2. The CDR3 runs to 15 residues. V dropped 11 bases and J dropped 4; count of bases not matched to a gene: 12. Germline V gives CDR1 SEHNR, CDR2 FQNEAQ (reference sequence). DNA for the CDR3: TGTGCCTCCCGGGGGCTAGCGGGCGGCACCGGGGAGCTGTTTTTT. Translated: CASRGLAGGTGELFF.

This clone was picked up one time. The chain uses TRBV19 and TRBJ1-3; D is unclear. The V gene lost 1 base and the J gene lost 4 bases, with 17 bases spanning the gap. The germline V gene encodes CDR1 LNHDA and CDR2 SQIVND (reference sequence). This CDR3 has 17 amino acids. CDR3 sequence (DNA): TGTGCCAGTAGTATAGGTAGACCACAGAATCCAGGAAACACCATATATTTT. Amino acid sequence: CASSIGRPQNPGNTIYF. The full variable domain, rest sourced from reference TRBV19 and TRBJ1-3, is DGGITQSPKYLFRKEGQNVTLSCEQNLNHDAMYWYRQDPGQGLRLIYYSQIVNDFQKGDIAEGYSVSREKKESFPLTVTSAQKNPTAFYLCASSIGRPQNPGNTIYFGEGSWLTVV.

In its sample, this clone was seen once. The chain combines TRBV5-1 with TRBJ2-7, with D perhaps TRBD1 (6 bases). The germline gives CDR1 SGHRS, CDR2 YFSETQ. V gave up 2 bases and J gave up 7 bases, with 19 bases separating them. CDR3 length equals 15 residues. The CDR3 region is CASSLTGTPSGEQYF. CDR3 sequence (DNA): TGCGCCAGCAGCTTAACCGGGACACCCTCAGGAGAGCAGTACTTC.

This chain uses TRBV23-1 with TRBJ2-5; D perhaps matches TRBD2 (5 bases). TRBV23-1 is an open reading frame, and its role is uncertain. The V and J ends lost 2 bases and 7 bases respectively, with 8 bases between them. The CDR3 runs 12 residues. The CDR3 sequence is CASSQPTTTQYF. The CDR3 DNA reads TGCGCCAGCAGTCAACCGACTACGACCCAGTACTTC.